This TCR beta chain was sequenced in a study of T cells in Graves' hyperthyroidism and ophthalmopathy. General study results and limits: Before onset, ophthalmopathy was predicted by the model a median 6.5 months earlier. Blood samples included most of the expanded thyroid clonotypes exceeding 0.001.

This clonotype has at least ten counts. Antigen specificity is unknown. Amplification yielded TCR beta CDR3 regions, with RNA transcripts as the source. Researchers ran a first-round RT-PCR on the TCR CDR3 using the HTBI primer set. TCRdb processed the multiplex PCR reads anew with MiXCR; each CDR3 protein has one entry. Of 700,000 or so distinct CDR3 sequences in the sample, 14% are singletons; the top ten hold approximately 13%. The CDR3 is 14 amino acids. Per germline, CDR1 SGHTA and CDR2 FQGNSA. Trimming shortened V by 1 base and J by 4 bases, and 10 bases separated the two germline ends. The rearrangement uses TRBV7-2 and TRBJ2-5, with TRBD1 as a possible D gene (6 bases). Sequenced: blood. The receptor's source is a woman between 50 and 59 years old with Graves' ophthalmopathy. The CDR3 DNA is TGTGCCAGCAGCTTAGACAGGGCTGGAGAGACCCAGTACTTC. It encodes CASSLDRAGETQYF.